This T cell receptor (beta chain) is from a study of blood T cell repertoires in COVID-19. Study information: Acute and convalescent COVID-19 specimens originated in the United States, Italy and Spain. From T cells, B-cell-depleted T cells, or PBMCs came the material, which was cDNA or gDNA.

Original processing methods: For nucleated cells, counts were estimated from reference gene primer amplification. Using immunoSEQ multiplex PCR, the repertoire was profiled, and TCRdb retains in-frame clones only, with some absent. V, J and clone size reflect that table, while D and trimming were determined from the DNA. The sample records some 180,000 clones, around 80% being singletons. In its sample, this clone was seen a few times. This CDR3 comprises 17 residues. Germline loops: CDR1 SGHAT, CDR2 FQNNGV. Trimming cost V 4 bases and J 4 bases; bases outside gene matches: 8. Sequencing used peripheral blood. The sequence was collected from a man aged 50 or older who had recovered from COVID-19. The chain couples TRBV11-2 to TRBJ2-2, with TRBD2 matching over 11 bases. The CDR3 DNA is TGTGCCAGCAGCTATAGCGGGAGGGCCCTCGGCACCGGGGAGCTGTTTTTT. Protein: CASSYSGRALGTGELFF.